A selection of T cell receptor beta chains follows, all from one sample in a study of PD-1 blockade in classical Hodgkin lymphoma. Assay used: immunoSEQ multiplex PCR; TCRdb lists only in-frame clones, some missing. The sample yields approximately 10,000 clones, less than 90% seen once. Here the sequenced sample was CD8+ T cells from blood, taken at baseline. The receptors shown here come from a human donor with classical Hodgkin lymphoma. Both conserved end residues are trimmed from each CDR3. Size is stated for part of the rows, as once, few or many counts, or as a class when the clone is expanded.

j_gene: TRBJ2-1
abundance: -
v_gene: TRBV7-6
CDR3aa: ASSSYDRSNEQF

j_gene: TRBJ2-7
abundance: -
v_gene: TRBV7-6
CDR3aa: ASSLGPGQPYEQY

j_gene: TRBJ1-2
abundance: -
v_gene: TRBV6-5
CDR3aa: ASSITTGAPYGYT

j_gene: TRBJ1-1
abundance: -
v_gene: TRBV27
CDR3aa: ASSLSQGMNTEAF

j_gene: TRBJ1-3
abundance: -
v_gene: TRBV28
CDR3aa: ASSRTRTAGNTIY

j_gene: TRBJ1-2
abundance: -
v_gene: TRBV6-5
CDR3aa: ASSGDSLGYT

j_gene: TRBJ1-5
abundance: -
v_gene: TRBV28
CDR3aa: ASLGRDVQNQPQH

j_gene: TRBJ2-1
abundance: -
v_gene: TRBV27
CDR3aa: ASSPLKGGLADNEQF

j_gene: TRBJ2-5
abundance: -
v_gene: TRBV4-1
CDR3aa: ASSQDSRGWETQY

j_gene: TRBJ2-1
abundance: -
v_gene: TRBV5-4
CDR3aa: ASSFSAEQF

j_gene: TRBJ2-7
abundance: -
v_gene: TRBV30
CDR3aa: AWSSLAGEGEQY

j_gene: TRBJ2-5
abundance: -
v_gene: TRBV4-2
CDR3aa: ASSRERTGGLETQY

j_gene: TRBJ2-3
abundance: -
v_gene: TRBV4-1
CDR3aa: ASRSTGSDTQY

j_gene: TRBJ2-2
abundance: -
v_gene: TRBV25-1
CDR3aa: ASSGGTSGRTYTGELF

j_gene: TRBJ1-6
abundance: -
v_gene: TRBV11-2
CDR3aa: ASSGTSSPLH

j_gene: TRBJ1-1
abundance: -
v_gene: TRBV9
CDR3aa: ASSVAGTGETEAF

j_gene: TRBJ1-5
abundance: -
v_gene: TRBV19
CDR3aa: ASSLNSNQPQH

j_gene: TRBJ1-1
abundance: -
v_gene: TRBV6-4
CDR3aa: ASRADRNTEAF

j_gene: TRBJ2-1
abundance: -
v_gene: TRBV6-4
CDR3aa: ASSNGAGGTYNEQF

j_gene: TRBJ2-5
abundance: -
v_gene: TRBV7-9
CDR3aa: ASGHRLLETQY

j_gene: TRBJ2-2
abundance: -
v_gene: TRBV5-6
CDR3aa: ASSFGTVTGELF

j_gene: TRBJ1-2
abundance: -
v_gene: TRBV11-2
CDR3aa: ASSLEAGVFYGYT

j_gene: TRBJ2-1
abundance: -
v_gene: TRBV27
CDR3aa: ASSLDSRVGYNEQF

j_gene: TRBJ2-7
abundance: -
v_gene: TRBV14
CDR3aa: ASSQYSWNYEQY

j_gene: TRBJ2-6
abundance: -
v_gene: TRBV7-9
CDR3aa: ASSPVAGGANVLT

j_gene: TRBJ1-1
abundance: -
v_gene: TRBV7-6
CDR3aa: ASSLGGWDEAF

j_gene: TRBJ1-5
abundance: -
v_gene: TRBV7-9
CDR3aa: ASSSQGAQPQH

j_gene: TRBJ1-4
abundance: few
v_gene: TRBV28
CDR3aa: ATAGEGSNEKLF

j_gene: TRBJ1-3
abundance: once
v_gene: TRBV7-9
CDR3aa: ASSPTGSGGTDTIY

j_gene: TRBJ2-7
abundance: once
v_gene: TRBV7-9
CDR3aa: ASSPGGAEQY

j_gene: TRBJ2-3
abundance: -
v_gene: TRBV7-9
CDR3aa: AHEDPDTQY

j_gene: TRBJ1-1
abundance: -
v_gene: TRBV29-1
CDR3aa: SGQGALRDPSEAF

j_gene: TRBJ1-5
abundance: -
v_gene: TRBV7-8
CDR3aa: ASSLGEAQH

j_gene: TRBJ2-1
abundance: -
v_gene: TRBV29-1
CDR3aa: SVVGSGTSAINEQF

j_gene: TRBJ2-1
abundance: -
v_gene: TRBV19
CDR3aa: ASSMSSHNEQF

j_gene: TRBJ2-2
abundance: -
v_gene: TRBV7-7
CDR3aa: ASSLLAGAGNTGELF

j_gene: TRBJ1-1
abundance: -
v_gene: TRBV15
CDR3aa: ATRSGGSTEAF

j_gene: TRBJ2-3
abundance: -
v_gene: TRBV25-1
CDR3aa: ASSEWGRPDTQY

j_gene: TRBJ2-7
abundance: few
v_gene: TRBV25-1
CDR3aa: ASSPTGGVNYEQY

j_gene: TRBJ1-1
abundance: -
v_gene: TRBV27
CDR3aa: ASSSNGVNTEAF